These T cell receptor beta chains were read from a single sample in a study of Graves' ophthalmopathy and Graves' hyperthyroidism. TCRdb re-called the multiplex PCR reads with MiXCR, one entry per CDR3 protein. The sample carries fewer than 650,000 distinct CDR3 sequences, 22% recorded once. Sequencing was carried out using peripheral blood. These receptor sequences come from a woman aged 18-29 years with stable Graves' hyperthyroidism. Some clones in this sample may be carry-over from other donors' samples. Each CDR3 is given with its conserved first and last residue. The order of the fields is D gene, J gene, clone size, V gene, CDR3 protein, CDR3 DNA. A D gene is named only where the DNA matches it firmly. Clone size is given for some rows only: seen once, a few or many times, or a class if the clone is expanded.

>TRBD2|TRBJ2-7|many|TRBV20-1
CSAKVSGGPHISYEQYF
TGCAGTGCTAAAGTCAGCGGGGGGCCGCATATCTCCTACGAGCAGTACTTC
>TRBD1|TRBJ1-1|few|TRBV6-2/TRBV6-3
CASRSYRGPGTEAFF
TGTGCCAGCAGATCATACAGGGGGCCGGGCACTGAAGCTTTCTTT
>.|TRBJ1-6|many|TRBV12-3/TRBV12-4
CASSLATRFLHF
TGTGCCAGCAGTTTGGCCACCCGATTCCTCCACTTT
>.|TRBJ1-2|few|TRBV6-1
CASSPRTEPDGGYTF
TGTGCCAGCAGCCCCCGGACCGAACCGGACGGTGGCTACACCTTC
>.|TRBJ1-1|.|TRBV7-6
CASSLRSMGGDTEAFF
TGTGCCAGCAGCCTACGGTCCATGGGCGGGGACACTGAAGCTTTCTTT
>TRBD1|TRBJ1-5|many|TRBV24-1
CATSDPFQPTGEEWSSNQPQHF
TGTGCCACCAGTGACCCCTTCCAGCCTACAGGGGAAGAGTGGAGTAGCAATCAGCCCCAGCATTTT
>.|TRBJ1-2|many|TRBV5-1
CASGAGNYGYTF
TGCGCCAGCGGGGCAGGGAACTATGGCTACACCTTC
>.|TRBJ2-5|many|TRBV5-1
CASSLEGSKTQYF
TGCGCCAGCAGCTTGGAAGGGAGCAAGACCCAGTACTTC
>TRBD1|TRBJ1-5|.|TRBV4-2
CASSPIVDRRNQPQHF
TGTGCCAGCAGCCCTATTGTGGACAGGAGAAATCAGCCCCAGCATTTT
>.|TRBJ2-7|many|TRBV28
CASSFNPTVTYEQYF
TGTGCCAGCAGTTTCAACCCGACAGTCACCTACGAGCAGTACTTC
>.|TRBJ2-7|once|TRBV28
CASSSPLMDLYDQYF
TGTGCCAGCAGCTCTCCCCTCATGGACCTCTACGATCAGTACTTC
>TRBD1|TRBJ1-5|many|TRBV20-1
CSAPRTGATQPQHF
TGCAGTGCTCCCCGGACAGGAGCAACTCAGCCCCAGCATTTT
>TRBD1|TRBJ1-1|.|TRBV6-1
CASSDRDRALNTEAFF
TGTGCCAGCAGTGACCGGGACAGGGCCTTGAACACTGAAGCTTTCTTT
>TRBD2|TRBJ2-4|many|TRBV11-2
CASSVTSGRALNIQYF
TGTGCCAGCAGCGTTACTAGCGGGAGGGCCCTCAACATTCAGTACTTC
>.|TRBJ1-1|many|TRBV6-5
CASSYSTALNTEAFF
TGTGCCAGCAGTTACAGTACAGCCTTGAACACTGAAGCTTTCTTT
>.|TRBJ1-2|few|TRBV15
CATSSGGASGYTF
TGTGCCACCAGCAGCGGGGGGGCTAGTGGCTACACCTTC
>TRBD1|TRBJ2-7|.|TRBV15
CATSRLEDRDSSYEQYF
TGTGCCACCAGCAGACTAGAAGACAGGGATAGCTCCTACGAGCAGTACTTC
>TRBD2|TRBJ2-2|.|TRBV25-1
CASTPGLAGRTGELFF
TGTGCCAGCACCCCCGGACTAGCGGGACGGACCGGGGAGCTGTTTTTT
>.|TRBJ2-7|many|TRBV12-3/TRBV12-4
CASSLRDLGYEQYF
TGTGCCAGCAGTTTGAGGGACCTCGGGTACGAGCAGTACTTC
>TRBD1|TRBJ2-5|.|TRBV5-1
CASSGGQAKETQYF
TGCGCCAGCAGCGGGGGACAGGCTAAGGAGACCCAGTACTTC
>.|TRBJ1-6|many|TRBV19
CATQSLERGGYNSPLHF
TGTGCCACCCAAAGTTTAGAGCGGGGCGGATATAATTCACCCCTCCACTTT
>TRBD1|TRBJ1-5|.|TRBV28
CASSGDSLQNQPQHF
TGTGCCAGCAGCGGGGACAGCTTACAGAATCAGCCCCAGCATTTT
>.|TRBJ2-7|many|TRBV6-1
CASRATGTLYEQYF
TGTGCCAGCAGAGCAACCGGGACGCTCTACGAGCAGTACTTC